The 25 T cell receptor beta chains listed next were all sequenced from one sample in a study of blood T cell repertoires in COVID-19. Repertoires were generated with immunoSEQ multiplex PCR, while TCRdb's copy carries only in-frame clones and drops some. Of roughly 70,000 clones in the sample, about nine tenths were seen once. Sequenced material: peripheral blood. These receptors were taken from a woman older than 75 with active or convalescent COVID-19.

The rearrangement joins TRBV28 to TRBJ1-2; tentative D call: TRBD1 (6 bases). Germline-derived CDR1 and CDR2 are MDHEN and SYDVKM. This CDR3 contains 12 residues. Trimming removed 7 bases from V and 10 bases from J, with 16 bases in between. CDR3: CASTELQGAYTF. As DNA, the CDR3 is TGTGCCAGCACCGAACTACAGGGCGCCTACACCTTC.

The V gene is TRBV4-3, the J gene TRBJ1-4; no definite D call. Germline CDR1 is LGHNA and CDR2 is YSLEER. CDR3 length: 14 residues. The V end lost 1 base, the J end lost 4 bases, and 7 bases lay between the germline ends. CDR3 sequence: CASSQGQNNEKLFF. CDR3 DNA sequence: TGCGCCAGCAGCCAAGGGCAGAATAATGAAAAACTGTTTTTT.

V usage is TRBV12-2 and J usage is TRBJ1-4. TRBV12-2 is a pseudogene segment. This CDR3 is built from 16 residues. CDR3: CASRLGVGRGEEKLFF. In DNA form, the CDR3 reads TGTGCAAGTCGCTTAGGGGTCGGGAGAGGGGAAGAAAAACTGTTTTTT.

The chain has TRBV6-5 and TRBJ1-1; no clear D. This CDR3 spans 11 amino acids. The germline gives CDR1 MNHEY, CDR2 SVGAGI. The V gene lost 5 bases and the J gene lost 8 bases, with 9 bases spanning the gap. CDR3 loop: CASSPGWEAFF. For the CDR3, the DNA is TGTGCCAGCAGTCCGGGTTGGGAAGCTTTCTTT.

V is TRBV30 and J is TRBJ1-3; 8 nucleotides agree with TRBD1. CDR3 length: 15 residues. Germline values: CDR1 GTSNPN, CDR2 SVGIG (reference sequence). V lost 4 bases and J lost 0; bases outside the gene matches: 5. CDR3 in DNA: TGTGCCTGGAATGCGGGACAGGTCTCTGGAAACACCATATATTTT. This encodes CAWNAGQVSGNTIYF.

The chain couples TRBV5-5 to TRBJ1-1; a possible D gene is TRBD1 (5 bases). The CDR3 length is 14 residues. V lost 2 bases to trimming and J lost 2 bases, with 10 bases between them. Germline V gives CDR1 SGHKS, CDR2 YYEKEE (reference sequence). For the CDR3, the DNA is TGTGCCAGCAGCTTCAGGGCCGGTAACACTGAAGCTTTCTTT. This encodes CASSFRAGNTEAFF.

CDR3 sequence: CASSLVTGTMAEKLFF. The CDR3 DNA reads TGTGCCAGTAGTTTGGTTACCGGGACAATGGCTGAAAAACTGTTTTTT. The rearrangement joins TRBV19 to TRBJ1-4, with D perhaps matching TRBD1 (6 bases). Trimming left V 5 bases short and J 7 bases short, with 20 bases between. CDR3 size: 16 residues. Germline-derived CDR1 and CDR2 are LNHDA and SQIVND (reference sequence).

The chain's CDR3 is CASSQFRGVGEKLFF. The CDR3 DNA reads as TGCGCCAGCAGCCAATTCCGGGGAGTAGGTGAAAAACTGTTTTTT. The rearrangement uses TRBV4-1 and TRBJ1-4, with D unclear. Germline lookup yields CDR1 MGHRA and CDR2 YSYEKL. CDR3 length: 15 residues. V was shortened by 2 bases and J by 7 bases, with 14 bases between the two germline ends.

This clone was counted only a few times. The V and J genes are TRBV27 and TRBJ1-1; D perhaps matches TRBD1 (5 bases). The germline V gene encodes CDR1 MNHEY and CDR2 SMNVEV (reference sequence). The CDR3 spans 16 residues. Trimming took 0 bases from V and 6 from J, leaving 17 bases between them. The CDR3 DNA is TGTGCCAGCAGTTTATCACGGGGGAGGAGAATCCCTGAAGCTTTCTTT. Amino acids: CASSLSRGRRIPEAFF.

The chain is built from TRBV9 and TRBJ2-6, with 7 bases fitting TRBD1. This CDR3 is 16 amino acids long. Looked up from germline, CDR1 is SGDLS and CDR2 is YYNGEE. V shed 4 bases, J shed 2 bases, and the junction held 6 bases outside the gene matches. The CDR3 spells CASSITGTAGANVLTF. CDR3 DNA: TGTGCCAGCAGCATCACCGGGACAGCTGGGGCCAACGTCCTGACTTTC.

The chain employs TRBV5-1 and TRBJ2-2; D ambiguous. The CDR3 runs to 14 residues. Germline V gene data show CDR1 as SGHRS and CDR2 as YFSETQ. Between the trimmed V and J ends, which lost 0 bases and 1 base, there was a span of 4 bases. This CDR3 is CASSLVGNTGELFF. The CDR3 DNA sequence: TGCGCCAGCAGCTTGGTCGGGAACACCGGGGAGCTGTTTTTT. Based on the CDR3 plus reference TRBV5-1 and TRBJ2-2, the full variable domain is KAGVTQTPRYLIKTRGQQVTLSCSPISGHRSVSWYQQTPGQGLQFLFEYFSETQRNKGNFPGRFSGRQFSNSRSEMNVSTLELGDSALYLCASSLVGNTGELFFGEGSRLTVL.

The chain has TRBV6-2 or TRBV6-3 and TRBJ2-7; D gene ambiguous. CDR3 length: 17 amino acids. From germline, CDR1 is MNHEY and CDR2 SVGEGT. V dropped 6 bases and J dropped 3 bases, with 24 bases sitting between them. This chain's CDR3 is CASSATLGAPIVYEQYF. The CDR3 coding sequence is TGTGCCAGCAGCGCCACCCTTGGAGCGCCAATAGTCTACGAGCAGTACTTC.

The chain couples TRBV4-1 to TRBJ1-2, with D possibly matching TRBD1 (6 bases). The length of the CDR3 is 14 residues. Trimming took off 5 bases at V and 8 bases at J, with 18 bases between the two ends. Germline V gene lookup returns CDR1 MGHRA and CDR2 YSYEKL. CDR3 sequence (DNA): TGCGCCAGCAGCTCTGGGGGGGGGCTAAAGGGCTACACCTTC. Protein sequence: CASSSGGGLKGYTF.

The table lists this clone with a few counts. This specimen includes other DNA sequences encoding the same CDR3. The V call is TRBV5-1, the J call TRBJ2-3; 12 nucleotides align to TRBD2. The J segment lost 4 bases and the V segment lost 2 bases, leaving 2 bases of the junction unmatched. CDR3 size: 15 residues. Per germline, CDR1 SGHRS and CDR2 YFSETQ. The CDR3 DNA is TGCGCCAGCAGCTTAGCTAGCGGGGGGGCAGATACGCAGTATTTT. Protein sequence: CASSLASGGADTQYF.

This sequence joins TRBV11-2 and TRBJ1-3; D gene uncertain. The V end lost 6 bases, the J end lost 0 bases, and 9 bases lay between the germline ends. Germline V gene sequence: CDR1 SGHAT, CDR2 FQNNGV. The CDR3 spans 14 residues. This CDR3 is CASSQTNSGNTIYF. DNA for the CDR3: TGTGCCAGCAGTCAAACAAACTCTGGAAACACCATATATTTT. Drawing the rest from reference TRBV11-2 and TRBJ1-3, the complete variable domain is EAGVAQSPRYKIIEKRQSVAFWCNPISGHATLYWYQQILGQGPKLLIQFQNNGVVDDSQLPKDRFSAERLKGVDSTLKIQPAKLEDSAVYLCASSQTNSGNTIYFGEGSWLTVV.

The gene calls are TRBV30 and TRBJ1-2; possible D gene TRBD1, 6 bases. V was shortened by 0 bases and J by 7 bases, with 18 bases between the two germline ends. Germline V gene sequence: CDR1 GTSNPN, CDR2 SVGIG (reference sequence). This CDR3 has 15 residues. Here the CDR3 reads CAWSVRGGTKPGYTF. The DNA for the CDR3 is TGTGCCTGGAGTGTACGGGGGGGGACAAAACCTGGCTACACCTTC.

The chain joins TRBV6-5 to TRBJ1-1, with 9 bases that match TRBD1. The V gene end was trimmed by 10 bases and the J gene end by 7 bases; junction bases not matched to a gene: 7. CDR1 MNHEY and CDR2 SVGAGI come from the germline V gene. The CDR3 totals 12 residues. The CDR3 DNA reads TGTGCCACCACAGGGGGCCGCTTTGAAGCTTTCTTT. Translated, it gives CATTGGRFEAFF.

The V call is TRBV7-8, the J call TRBJ2-7, with 8 bases that match TRBD2. V shed 2 bases and J 5 bases; nucleotides not matched to a gene: 5. CDR3 length equals 14 residues. Germline CDR1 is SGHVS and CDR2 is FQNEAQ. In DNA, the CDR3 is TGTGCCAGCAGCTTATTGCGGGGGGTGGACGAGCAGTACTTC. Translation: CASSLLRGVDEQYF.

The chain links TRBV7-2 to TRBJ2-1; 15 bases line up with TRBD2. V shed 4 bases, J shed 8 bases, and the junction held 0 bases outside the gene matches. The CDR3 is made up of 14 amino acids. Germline CDR1 and CDR2: SGHTA and FQGNSA. The CDR3 nucleotides read TGTGCCAGCAGCTGGACTAGCGGGGGGGATGAGCAGTTCTTC. Translating gives CASSWTSGGDEQFF.

The CDR3 loop reads CSASQGIYGYTF. Here the CDR3 DNA reads TGCAGTGCTAGTCAGGGAATTTATGGCTACACCTTC. J is TRBJ1-2 and V is TRBV20-1; perhaps TRBD1 as D (5 bases). V was clipped by 3 bases and J by 5 bases, with 10 bases between them. Looked up from germline, CDR1 is DFQATT and CDR2 is SNEGSKA (reference sequence). This CDR3 has 12 amino acids.

In this sample, this clone turned up once. The chain combines TRBV5-1 with TRBJ2-3; tentatively, D is TRBD2 (6 bases). Germline V lookup: CDR1 SGHRS, CDR2 YFSETQ. V was clipped by 2 bases and J by 2 bases, with 9 bases between them. The CDR3 totals 14 residues. Here the CDR3 reads CASSFGTFTDTQYF. In DNA, the CDR3 is TGCGCCAGCAGCTTCGGGACTTTCACAGATACGCAGTATTTT.

The chain employs TRBV11-2 and TRBJ2-1; TRBD2 agrees at 7 bases. Looked up from germline, CDR1 is SGHAT and CDR2 is FQNNGV. The CDR3 totals 15 residues. With V trimmed by 4 bases and J by 0 bases, 3 bases remained unmatched. CDR3 residues: CASSSTGGSYNEQFF. CDR3 coding DNA: TGTGCCAGCAGCTCGACGGGGGGCTCCTACAATGAGCAGTTCTTC.

The CDR3 bases are TGTGCCAGCAGCCAAAGGGGAGGCCAGTACTTC. This encodes CASSQRGGQYF. The chain uses TRBV3-1 (or the pseudogene TRBV3-2) and TRBJ2-5; D is possibly TRBD2 (6 bases). V dropped 2 bases and J dropped 10 bases, with 8 bases sitting between them. The V gene's germline CDR1 is LGHDT and CDR2 YNNKEL (reference sequence). CDR3 length: 11 amino acids.

The chain couples TRBV27 to TRBJ1-4; 10 bases are a match to TRBD1. CDR1 is MNHEY and CDR2 is SMNVEV in the germline V gene (reference sequence). The CDR3 loop spans 13 amino acids. The CDR3 reads CANRDRGYEKLFF. In nucleotides, the CDR3 is TGTGCAAACCGGGACAGGGGTTATGAAAAACTGTTTTTT.

The chain is built from TRBV5-4 and TRBJ1-2, with TRBD1 identical over 7 bases. V was pared by 0 bases and J by 7 bases, with 6 bases of the junction left unmatched. The CDR3 is 14 residues long. The germline CDR1 and CDR2 sequences are SGHNT and YYREEE (reference sequence). The DNA for the CDR3 is TGTGCCAGCAGCTTGGCCCAGGGGGATGGTGGCTACACCTTC. Translating gives CASSLAQGDGGYTF.